The source of this TCR beta chain is a study of human T cells and chemical hapten exposure. On the study more broadly: Diphenylcyclopropenone doses were given weekly to the scalps of patients across the roughly 24-week study.

Study-level points and caveats: As the donors had alopecia, their immune response may differ from healthy people's.

Time point given: patch test 3, about 24 weeks after DPC sensitization. The treatment denotes: therapeutic diphenylcyclopropenone sensitization with weekly scalp DPC. At patch-test visits, sampling came before the patch test. Per the original data handling: With a range of about 23,224 to 690,600, the median per sample was roughly 97,000 TCRs. TCRdb processed the RACE reads anew with MiXCR; each CDR3 protein has one entry. These V and J calls rely on TCRdb rather than the paper's analysis. The table records tens of thousands of distinct CDR3 sequences, 13% of them present only once. Points on this clonotype: What it binds is unknown. With a much larger clone just one base away, this may be a read error.

This specimen was whole blood, taken in connection with sensitization to the hapten diphenylcyclopropenone (DPC). The sequence derives from a woman aged 50 to 60 with alopecia areata. Some clones in this sample may be carry-over from other donors' samples.

The CDR3 protein is CASSLLAGVSGELLF. The CDR3 nucleotides are TGTGCCAGCAGTTTACTAGCGGGAGTGTCCGGGGAGCTGCTTTTT. This sequence joins TRBV27 and TRBJ2-2; 10 nucleotides line up with TRBD2. The CDR3 runs 15 residues. From germline, CDR1 is MNHEY and CDR2 SMNVEV (reference sequence).